This T cell receptor beta chain was observed in a study of identical twins. Template switching added a universal primer binding site, and final cDNA carried unique molecular identifiers. Via MiXCR, TCRdb re-called the 5' RACE reads, giving one row per CDR3 protein. This sample carries about 200,000 distinct CDR3 sequences, roughly 15% of them seen once, and the ten largest clones take around two fifths. CDR1 is SGHTS and CDR2 is YDEGEE in the germline V gene. CDR3 size: 14 residues. V was clipped by 0 bases and J by 6 bases; unmatched bases: 2. This clonotype was observed a few times. The sample was also reused in another study, on T cells expressing NK-cell markers. Turning to that study: Eight donors were sequenced, seven testing HCMV-seropositive and one testing seronegative. In a group of 5 to 7 donors, dominant NKG2C+ clonotypes represented 1.0-7.0% of CD8+ T cells. These clonotypes also led the CD3+CD56-NKG2C+ fraction in several donors.

The chain recombines TRBV5-8 with TRBJ1-2; 10 nucleotides match TRBD1. Sequencing was done on a sample of CD8+ T cells sorted from blood. The origin of this receptor is a young woman in good health. As DNA, the CDR3 is TGTGCCAGCAGCTTGGGACAGGGGGCTCATGGCTACACCTTC. It yields the protein CASSLGQGAHGYTF. Full variable domain (missing parts from reference TRBV5-8 and TRBJ1-2): EAGVTQSPTHLIKTRGQQATLRCSPISGHTSVYWYQQALGLGLQFLLWYDEGEERNRGNFPPRFSGRQFPNYSSELNVNALELEDSALYLCASSLGQGAHGYTFGSGTRLTVV.